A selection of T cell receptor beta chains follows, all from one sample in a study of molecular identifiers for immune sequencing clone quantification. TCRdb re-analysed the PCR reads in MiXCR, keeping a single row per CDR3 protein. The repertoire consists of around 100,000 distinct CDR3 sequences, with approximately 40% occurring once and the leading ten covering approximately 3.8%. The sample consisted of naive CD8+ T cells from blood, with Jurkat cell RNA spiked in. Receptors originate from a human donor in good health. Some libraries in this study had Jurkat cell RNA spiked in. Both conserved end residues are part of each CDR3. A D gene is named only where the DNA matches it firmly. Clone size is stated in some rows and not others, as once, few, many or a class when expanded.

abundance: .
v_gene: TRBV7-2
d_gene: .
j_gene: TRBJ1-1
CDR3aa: CASSFPFFSEAFF
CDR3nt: TGTGCCAGCAGCTTCCCATTTTTCTCTGAAGCTTTCTTT

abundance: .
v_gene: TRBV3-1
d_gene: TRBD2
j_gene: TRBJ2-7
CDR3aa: CASSQPSGIEQYF
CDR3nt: TGTGCCAGCAGCCAACCTAGCGGGATCGAGCAGTACTTC

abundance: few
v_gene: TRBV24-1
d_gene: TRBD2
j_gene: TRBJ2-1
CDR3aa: CATSAASGGNNEQFF
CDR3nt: TGTGCCACCAGTGCCGCTAGCGGGGGTAACAATGAGCAGTTCTTC

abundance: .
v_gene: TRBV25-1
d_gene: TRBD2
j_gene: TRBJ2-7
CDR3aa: CASSELAGGTYEQYF
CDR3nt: TGTGCCAGCAGTGAATTAGCGGGAGGGACCTACGAGCAGTACTTC

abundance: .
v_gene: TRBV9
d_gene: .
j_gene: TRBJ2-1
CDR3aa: CASGTSFNEQFF
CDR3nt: TGTGCCAGCGGAACTAGCTTCAATGAGCAGTTCTTC

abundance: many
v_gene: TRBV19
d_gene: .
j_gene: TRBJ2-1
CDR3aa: CASSIWEFTDEQFF
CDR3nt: TGTGCCAGTAGTATATGGGAATTCACGGATGAGCAGTTCTTC

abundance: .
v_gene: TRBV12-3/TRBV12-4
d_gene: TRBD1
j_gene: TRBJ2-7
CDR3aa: CASSWPETGLYEQYF
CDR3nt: TGTGCCAGCAGTTGGCCGGAGACAGGGCTCTACGAGCAGTACTTC

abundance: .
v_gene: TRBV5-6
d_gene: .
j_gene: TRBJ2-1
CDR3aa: CASRRVGIRTVKRSSYNEQFF
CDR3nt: TGTGCCAGCAGGAGAGTAGGGATCCGGACTGTGAAGCGGAGCTCCTACAATGAGCAGTTCTTC

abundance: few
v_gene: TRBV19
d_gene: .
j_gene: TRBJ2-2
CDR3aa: CASSISGFGDGELFF
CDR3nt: TGTGCCAGTAGTATCTCCGGATTTGGGGACGGGGAGCTGTTTTTT

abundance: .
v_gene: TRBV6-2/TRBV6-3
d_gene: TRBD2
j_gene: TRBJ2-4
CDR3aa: CASSYGISGGIQYF
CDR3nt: TGTGCCAGCAGTTACGGTATTAGCGGGGGCATTCAGTACTTC

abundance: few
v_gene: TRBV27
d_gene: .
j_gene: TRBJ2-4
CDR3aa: CASSLGGLGGAKNIQYF
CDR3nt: TGTGCCAGCAGTTTAGGGGGCCTCGGAGGGGCCAAAAACATTCAGTACTTC

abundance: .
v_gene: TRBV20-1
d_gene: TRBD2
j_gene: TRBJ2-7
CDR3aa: CSALRAGLAGGYPYEQYF
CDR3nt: TGCAGTGCCCTCAGGGCGGGACTAGCGGGAGGATACCCCTACGAGCAGTACTTC

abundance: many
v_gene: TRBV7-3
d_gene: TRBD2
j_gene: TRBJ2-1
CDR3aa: CASSWGLAGAGEQFF
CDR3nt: TGTGCCAGCAGCTGGGGACTAGCGGGAGCCGGTGAGCAGTTCTTC

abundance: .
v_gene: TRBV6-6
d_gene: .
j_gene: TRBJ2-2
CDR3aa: CASSYSIPGSGNTGELFF
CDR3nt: TGTGCCAGCAGTTACTCGATCCCGGGGAGCGGGAACACCGGGGAGCTGTTTTTT

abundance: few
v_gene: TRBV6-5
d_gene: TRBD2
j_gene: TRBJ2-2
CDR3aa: CASSFGRDTGELFF
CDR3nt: TGTGCCAGCAGTTTCGGGAGGGATACCGGGGAGCTGTTTTTT

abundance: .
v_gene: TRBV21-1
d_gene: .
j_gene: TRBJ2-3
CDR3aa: CASSKALEGFPHSPEYF
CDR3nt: TGTGCCAGCAGCAAAGCGCTTGAGGGATTCCCCCACTCCCCCGAGTATTTT

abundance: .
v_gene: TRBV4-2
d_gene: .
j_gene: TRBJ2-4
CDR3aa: CAGSQVTAGPAKNIQYF
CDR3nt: TGTGCCGGCAGCCAAGTAACGGCAGGACCAGCCAAAAACATTCAGTACTTC

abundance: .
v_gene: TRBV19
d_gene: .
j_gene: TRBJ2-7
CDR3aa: CASSMWLASEQYF
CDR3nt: TGTGCCAGTAGTATGTGGCTAGCGTCTGAGCAGTACTTC

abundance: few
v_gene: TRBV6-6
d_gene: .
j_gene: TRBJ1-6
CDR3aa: CASSYSYNSPLHF
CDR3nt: TGTGCCAGCAGTTACTCCTATAATTCACCCCTCCACTTT

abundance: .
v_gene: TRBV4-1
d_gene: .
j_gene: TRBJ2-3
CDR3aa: CASSPTEKYYPTDTQYF
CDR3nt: TGCGCCAGCAGCCCCACCGAGAAGTACTACCCCACAGATACGCAGTATTTT

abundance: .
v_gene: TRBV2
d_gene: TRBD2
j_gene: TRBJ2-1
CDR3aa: CASLPLWGVAGALSYNEQFF
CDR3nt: TGTGCCAGCCTACCCCTTTGGGGGGTAGCGGGAGCCCTATCCTACAATGAGCAGTTCTTC

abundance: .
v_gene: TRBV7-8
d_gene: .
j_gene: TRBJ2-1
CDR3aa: CASSLRGRNEQFF
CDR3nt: TGTGCCAGCAGCTTAAGGGGAAGGAATGAGCAGTTCTTC

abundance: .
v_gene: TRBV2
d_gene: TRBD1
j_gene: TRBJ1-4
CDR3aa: CAGSSGTGGDVNEKLFF
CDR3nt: TGTGCCGGCAGCTCCGGGACAGGGGGTGACGTTAATGAAAAACTGTTTTTT

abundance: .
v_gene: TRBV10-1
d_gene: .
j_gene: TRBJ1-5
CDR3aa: CASSEPGGGISNQPQHF
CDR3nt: TGCGCCAGCAGTGAGCCCGGTGGGGGGATTAGCAATCAGCCCCAGCATTTT

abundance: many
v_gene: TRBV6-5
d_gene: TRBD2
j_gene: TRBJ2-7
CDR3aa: CASSQLWGGYEQYF
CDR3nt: TGTGCCAGCAGTCAGCTTTGGGGAGGGTACGAGCAGTACTTC

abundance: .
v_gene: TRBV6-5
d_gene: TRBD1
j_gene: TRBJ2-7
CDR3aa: CASSYSYRGEFSDEQYF
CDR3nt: TGTGCCAGCAGTTACTCCTACAGGGGGGAGTTTTCAGACGAGCAGTACTTC

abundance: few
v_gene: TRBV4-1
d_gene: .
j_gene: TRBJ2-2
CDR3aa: CASSPLASGELFF
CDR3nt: TGCGCCAGCAGCCCGCTAGCTTCCGGGGAGCTGTTTTTT

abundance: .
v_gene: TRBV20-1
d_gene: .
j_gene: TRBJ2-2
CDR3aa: CSARDFEITGELLF
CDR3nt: TGCAGTGCTAGAGATTTCGAGATCACCGGGGAGCTGTTATTT

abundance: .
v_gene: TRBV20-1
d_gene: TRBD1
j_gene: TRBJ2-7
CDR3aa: CSARGQVLSYEQYF
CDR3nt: TGCAGTGCTAGGGGACAGGTCCTCTCCTACGAGCAGTACTTC

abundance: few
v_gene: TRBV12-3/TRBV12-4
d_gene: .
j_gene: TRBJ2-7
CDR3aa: CASNPSGGYEQYF
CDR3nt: TGTGCCAGCAACCCCAGTGGGGGTTACGAGCAGTACTTC

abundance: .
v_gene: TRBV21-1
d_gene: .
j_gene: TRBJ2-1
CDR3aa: CASSKRGTYNEQFF
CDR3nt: TGTGCCAGCAGCAAAAGAGGGACCTACAATGAGCAGTTCTTC